These T cell receptor beta chains were read from a single sample in a study of T-cell memory formation after mild COVID-19. MiXCR was run by TCRdb on the 5' RACE reads, yielding one entry per CDR3 protein. The sample contains roughly 130,000 distinct CDR3 sequences, 5% to 6.5% of which appear only once. Sequencing was done on a sample of PBMCs or a T cell subset sorted from them (not recorded which). The source is an adult woman who had mild COVID-19 (a few samples of this study predate the infection). Cell type and time point are not known. The conserved cysteine and the conserved F or W are not part of the CDR3 here. Clone size is not always given. Where it is, it says once, few, many or a class for expanded clones.

V | size | CDR3
TRBV18 | few | ASSRGPSTEAF
TRBV7-2 | . | ASSLDRLGMNTEAF
TRBV10-3 | . | AISDQWGNQPQH
TRBV4-1 | . | ASSQDGIGTQY
TRBV29-1 | many | SVRTGTLNTEAF
TRBV4-1 | few | ASSRLDGRDQPQH
TRBV7-2 | few | ASTAYNEQF
TRBV7-8 | few | ASSLGGGGNEKLF
TRBV7-2 | few | ASSLATGAGNQPQH
TRBV7-2 | few | ASSRTSNEQF
TRBV12-3/TRBV12-4 | many | ASSFRRTPYNEQF
TRBV20-1 | many | SAGRGQGGTEAF
TRBV7-2 | . | ASSQKGTRRSMNTEAF
TRBV5-1 | . | ASSLEAGKNTEAF
TRBV12-3/TRBV12-4 | . | ASSRQGERNYGYT